This T cell receptor beta chain was sequenced in a study of shared clonotypes between healthy human individuals. General study findings and limits: Apart from blood, nothing was sampled; tissue repertoires likely differ.

The germline V and J ends were trimmed by 3 bases and 6 bases, with 18 bases remaining between them. The CDR3 loop spans 14 amino acids. The germline gives CDR1 GTSNPN, CDR2 SVGIG (reference sequence). Of note for this clone: Its matching antigen is unknown.

Generated by immunoSEQ multiplex PCR, the TCRdb table keeps only in-frame clones and is missing some. There are almost 750,000 clones in the sample; about two thirds occur only once, and about 1.7% lies in the top ten. The chain is built from TRBV30 and TRBJ2-7, with D possibly TRBD1 on 6 matching bases. Sequencing used memory CD4+ T cells sorted from blood. Subset of the sample: CD45RA-negative fraction. The source of this sequence is a woman in her 30s in good health. In DNA form, the CDR3 reads TGTGCCTGGAGCAGGGGTAATTCCGTAGTCGAGCAGTACTTC. The encoded protein is CAWSRGNSVVEQYF.